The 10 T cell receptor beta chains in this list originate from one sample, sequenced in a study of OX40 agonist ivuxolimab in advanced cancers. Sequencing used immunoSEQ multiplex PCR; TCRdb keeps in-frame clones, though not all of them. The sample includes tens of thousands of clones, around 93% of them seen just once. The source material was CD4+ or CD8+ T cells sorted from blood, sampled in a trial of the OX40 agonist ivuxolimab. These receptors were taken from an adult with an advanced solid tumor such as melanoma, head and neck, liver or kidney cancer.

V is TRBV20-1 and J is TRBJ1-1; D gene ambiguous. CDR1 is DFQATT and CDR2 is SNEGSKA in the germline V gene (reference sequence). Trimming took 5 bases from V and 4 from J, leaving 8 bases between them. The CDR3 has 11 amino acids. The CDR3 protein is CSASWPTEAFF. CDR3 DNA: TGCAGTGCTTCTTGGCCCACTGAAGCTTTCTTT.

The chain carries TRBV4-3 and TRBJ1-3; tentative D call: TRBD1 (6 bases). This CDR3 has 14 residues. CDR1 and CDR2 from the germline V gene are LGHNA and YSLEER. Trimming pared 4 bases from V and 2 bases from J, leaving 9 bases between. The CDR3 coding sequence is TGCGCCAGCAGCCCCAGGGGAACTGGAAACACCATATATTTT. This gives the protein CASSPRGTGNTIYF.

The CDR3 coding sequence is TGTGCCAGCAGCGACACTAGCGGGAGTTTCAATGAGCAGTTCTTC. Protein product: CASSDTSGSFNEQFF. The chain recombines TRBV11-2 with TRBJ2-1; 11 bases agree with TRBD2. This CDR3 has 15 residues. CDR1 and CDR2 from the germline V gene are SGHAT and FQNNGV. With V trimmed by 5 bases and J by 6 bases, 6 bases remained unmatched.

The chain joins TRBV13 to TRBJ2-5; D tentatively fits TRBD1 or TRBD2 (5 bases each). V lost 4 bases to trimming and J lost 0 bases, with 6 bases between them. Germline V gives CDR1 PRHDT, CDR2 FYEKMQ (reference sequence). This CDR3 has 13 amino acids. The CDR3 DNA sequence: TGTGCCAGCAGCTGGGGACACCAAGAGACCCAGTACTTC. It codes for CASSWGHQETQYF.

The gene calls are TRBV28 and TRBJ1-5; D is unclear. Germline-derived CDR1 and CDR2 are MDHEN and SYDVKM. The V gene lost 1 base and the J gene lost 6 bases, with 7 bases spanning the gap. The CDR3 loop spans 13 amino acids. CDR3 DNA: TGTGCCAGCAGTTTATTGGTGGGTCAGCCCCAGCATTTT. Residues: CASSLLVGQPQHF.

The CDR3 DNA sequence: TGTGCCAGCAGACGAACCTACGAGCAGTACGTC. As protein: CASRRTYEQYV. V is TRBV6-1 and J is TRBJ2-7; no definite D call. Germline V gene sequence: CDR1 MNHNS, CDR2 SASEGT. This CDR3 region has 11 residues. V shed 6 bases and J shed 2 bases, with 5 bases lying between them.

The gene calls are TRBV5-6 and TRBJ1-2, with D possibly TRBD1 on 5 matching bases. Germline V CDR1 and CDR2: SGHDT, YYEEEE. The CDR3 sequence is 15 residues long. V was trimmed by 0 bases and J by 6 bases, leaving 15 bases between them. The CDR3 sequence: CASSLADIQRDGYTF. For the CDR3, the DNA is TGTGCCAGCAGCTTGGCGGACATCCAAAGGGATGGCTACACCTTC.

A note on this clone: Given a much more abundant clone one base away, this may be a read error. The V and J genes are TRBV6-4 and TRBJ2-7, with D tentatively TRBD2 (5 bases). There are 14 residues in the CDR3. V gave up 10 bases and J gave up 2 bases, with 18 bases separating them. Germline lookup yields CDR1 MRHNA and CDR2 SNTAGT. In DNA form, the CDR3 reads TGTGCCACCCGGTGCGGCGGGCTACCCTACGAGCAGTACGTC. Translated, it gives CATRCGGLPYEQYV.

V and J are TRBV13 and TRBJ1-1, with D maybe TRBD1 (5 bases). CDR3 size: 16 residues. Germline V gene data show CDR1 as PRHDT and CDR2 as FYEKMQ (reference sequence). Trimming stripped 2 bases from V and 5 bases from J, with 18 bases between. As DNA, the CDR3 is TGTGCCAGCAGCTTATCGCCGGGGTGGGGGAGAACTGAAGCTTTCTTT. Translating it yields CASSLSPGWGRTEAFF. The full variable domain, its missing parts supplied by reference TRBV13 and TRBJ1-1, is AAGVIQSPRHLIKEKRETATLKCYPIPRHDTVYWYQQGPGQDPQFLISFYEKMQSDKGSIPDRFSAQQFSDYHSELNMSSLELGDSALYFCASSLSPGWGRTEAFFGQGTRLTVV.

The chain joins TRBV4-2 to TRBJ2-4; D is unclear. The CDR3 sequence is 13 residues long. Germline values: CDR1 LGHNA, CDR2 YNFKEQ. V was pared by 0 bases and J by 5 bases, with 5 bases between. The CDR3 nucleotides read TGTGCCAGCAGCCAAGATGAGGAAAACATTCAGTACTTC. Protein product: CASSQDEENIQYF.